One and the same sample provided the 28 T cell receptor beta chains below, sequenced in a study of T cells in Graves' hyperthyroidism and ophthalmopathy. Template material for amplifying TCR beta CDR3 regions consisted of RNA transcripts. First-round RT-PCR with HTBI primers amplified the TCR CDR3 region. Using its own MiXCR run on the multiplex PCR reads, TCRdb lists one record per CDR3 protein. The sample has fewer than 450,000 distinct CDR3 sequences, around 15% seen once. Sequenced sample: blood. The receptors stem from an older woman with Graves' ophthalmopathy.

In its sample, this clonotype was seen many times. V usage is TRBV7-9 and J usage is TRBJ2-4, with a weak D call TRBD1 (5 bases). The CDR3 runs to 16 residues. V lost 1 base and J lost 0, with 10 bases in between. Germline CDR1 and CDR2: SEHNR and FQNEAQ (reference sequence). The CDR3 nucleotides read TGTGCCAGCAGCTTAGGGGCAGGGTTAGCCAAAAACATTCAGTACTTC. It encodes CASSLGAGLAKNIQYF.

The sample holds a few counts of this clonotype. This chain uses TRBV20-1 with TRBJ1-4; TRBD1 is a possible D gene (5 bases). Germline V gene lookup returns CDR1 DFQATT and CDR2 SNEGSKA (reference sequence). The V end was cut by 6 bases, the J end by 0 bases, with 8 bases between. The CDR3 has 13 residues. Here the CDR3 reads CSAMTATNEKLFF. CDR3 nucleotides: TGCAGTGCCATGACAGCAACTAATGAAAAACTGTTTTTT.

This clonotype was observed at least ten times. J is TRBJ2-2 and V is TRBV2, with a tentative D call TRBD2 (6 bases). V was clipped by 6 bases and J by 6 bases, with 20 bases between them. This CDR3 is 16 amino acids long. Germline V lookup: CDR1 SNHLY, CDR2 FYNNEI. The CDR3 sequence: CASSTPVGLSAGELFF. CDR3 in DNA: TGTGCCAGCAGCACCCCCGTGGGACTGAGTGCCGGGGAGCTGTTTTTT.

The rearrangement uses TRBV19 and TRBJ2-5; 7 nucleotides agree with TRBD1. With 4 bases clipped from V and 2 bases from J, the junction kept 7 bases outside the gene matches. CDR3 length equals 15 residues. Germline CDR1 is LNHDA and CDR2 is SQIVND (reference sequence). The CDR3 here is CASSTGQTIQETQYF. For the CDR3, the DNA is TGTGCCAGTAGTACGGGACAGACGATTCAAGAGACCCAGTACTTC.

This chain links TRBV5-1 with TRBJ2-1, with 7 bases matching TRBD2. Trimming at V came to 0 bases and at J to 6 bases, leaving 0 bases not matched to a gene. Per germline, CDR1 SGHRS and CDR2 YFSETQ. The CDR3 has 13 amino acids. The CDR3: CASSLVAGNEQFF. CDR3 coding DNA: TGCGCCAGCAGCTTGGTAGCGGGCAATGAGCAGTTCTTC. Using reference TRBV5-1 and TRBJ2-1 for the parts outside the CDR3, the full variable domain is KAGVTQTPRYLIKTRGQQVTLSCSPISGHRSVSWYQQTPGQGLQFLFEYFSETQRNKGNFPGRFSGRQFSNSRSEMNVSTLELGDSALYLCASSLVAGNEQFFGPGTRLTVL.

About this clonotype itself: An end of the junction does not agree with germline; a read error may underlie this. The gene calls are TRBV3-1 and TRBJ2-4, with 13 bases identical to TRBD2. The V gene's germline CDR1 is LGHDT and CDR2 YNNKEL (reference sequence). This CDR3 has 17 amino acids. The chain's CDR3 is CTSSQGLAGVAKNIQYF. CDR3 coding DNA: TGTACCAGCAGCCAAGGACTAGCGGGAGTGGCCAAAAACATTCAGTACTTC.

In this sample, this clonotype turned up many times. CDR3 sequence reads: CASSLRAGGSYNEQFF. In DNA form, the CDR3 reads TGTGCCAGCAGCTTACGCGCGGGGGGCTCCTACAATGAGCAGTTCTTC. V usage is TRBV7-3 and J usage is TRBJ2-1; 8 bases align to TRBD2. With 2 bases clipped from V and 0 bases from J, the junction kept 3 bases outside the gene matches. The CDR3 is made up of 16 amino acids. Germline assignment: CDR1 SGHTA and CDR2 FQGTGA. The full variable domain, its missing parts supplied by reference TRBV7-3 and TRBJ2-1, is GAGVSQTPSNKVTEKGKYVELRCDPISGHTALYWYRQSLGQGPEFLIYFQGTGAADDSGLPNDRFFAVRPEGSVSTLKIQRTERGDSAVYLCASSLRAGGSYNEQFFGPGTRLTVL.

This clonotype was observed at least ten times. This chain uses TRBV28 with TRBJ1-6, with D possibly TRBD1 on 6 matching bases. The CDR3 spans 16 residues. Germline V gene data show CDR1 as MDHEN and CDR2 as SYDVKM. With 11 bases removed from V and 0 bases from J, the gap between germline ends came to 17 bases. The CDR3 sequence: CASQLGGSSYNSPLHF. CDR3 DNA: TGTGCCTCCCAGCTAGGGGGAAGCTCCTATAATTCACCCCTCCACTTT.

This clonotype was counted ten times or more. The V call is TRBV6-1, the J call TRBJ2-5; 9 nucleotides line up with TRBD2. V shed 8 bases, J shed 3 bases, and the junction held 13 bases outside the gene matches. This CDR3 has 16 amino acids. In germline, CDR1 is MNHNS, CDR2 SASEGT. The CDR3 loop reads CASGILAGPSEETQYF. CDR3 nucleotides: TGTGCCAGCGGTATTCTAGCGGGGCCATCTGAAGAGACCCAGTACTTC.

The CDR3 region is CASRPGTSGDEQFF. For the CDR3, the DNA is TGTGCCAGCAGGCCCGGGACTAGCGGGGATGAGCAGTTCTTC. V and J are TRBV2 and TRBJ2-1; 13 positions agree with TRBD2. Germline CDR1 reads SNHLY; CDR2 reads FYNNEI. The V and J ends lost 6 bases and 8 bases, in that order; junction bases with no gene match: 4. CDR3 length: 14 amino acids.

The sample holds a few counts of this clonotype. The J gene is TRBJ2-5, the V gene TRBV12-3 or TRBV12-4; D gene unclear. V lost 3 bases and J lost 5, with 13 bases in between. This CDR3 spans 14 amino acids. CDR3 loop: CASSFQDSQETQYF. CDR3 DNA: TGTGCCAGCAGTTTTCAGGATTCACAGGAGACCCAGTACTTC.

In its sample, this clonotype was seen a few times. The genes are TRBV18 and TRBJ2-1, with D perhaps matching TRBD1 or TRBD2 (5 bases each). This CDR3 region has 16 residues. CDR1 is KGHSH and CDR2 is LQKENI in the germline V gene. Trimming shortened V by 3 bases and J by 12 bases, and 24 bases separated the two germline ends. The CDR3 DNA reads TGTGCCAGCTCACCTACCGGCAGGCCAAAGGGACGGGGGCAGTTCTTC. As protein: CASSPTGRPKGRGQFF. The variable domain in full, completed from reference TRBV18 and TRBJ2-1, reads NAGVMQNPRHLVRRRGQEARLRCSPMKGHSHVYWYRQLPEEGLKFMVYLQKENIIDESGMPKERFSAEFPKEGPSILRIQQVVRGDSAAYFCASSPTGRPKGRGQFFGPGTRLTVL.

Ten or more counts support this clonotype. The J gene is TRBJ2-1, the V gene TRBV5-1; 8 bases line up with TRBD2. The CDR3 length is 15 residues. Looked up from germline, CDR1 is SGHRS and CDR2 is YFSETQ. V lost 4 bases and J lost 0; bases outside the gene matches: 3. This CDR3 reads CASSDGTSSYNEQFF. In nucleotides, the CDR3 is TGCGCCAGCAGCGACGGGACTAGCTCCTACAATGAGCAGTTCTTC.

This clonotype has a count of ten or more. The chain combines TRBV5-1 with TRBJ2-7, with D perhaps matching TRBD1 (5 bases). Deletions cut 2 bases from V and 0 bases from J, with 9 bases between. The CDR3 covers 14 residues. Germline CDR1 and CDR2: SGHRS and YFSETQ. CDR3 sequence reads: CASSLATDSYEQYF. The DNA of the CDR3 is TGCGCCAGCAGCTTAGCGACAGACTCCTACGAGCAGTACTTC.

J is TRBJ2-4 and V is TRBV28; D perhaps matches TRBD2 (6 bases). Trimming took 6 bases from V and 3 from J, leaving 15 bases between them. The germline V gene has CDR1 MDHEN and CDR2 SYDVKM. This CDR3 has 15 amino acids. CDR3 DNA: TGTGCCAGCAGCCGCCCCGGGACTCTCAAAAACATTCAGTACTTC. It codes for CASSRPGTLKNIQYF.

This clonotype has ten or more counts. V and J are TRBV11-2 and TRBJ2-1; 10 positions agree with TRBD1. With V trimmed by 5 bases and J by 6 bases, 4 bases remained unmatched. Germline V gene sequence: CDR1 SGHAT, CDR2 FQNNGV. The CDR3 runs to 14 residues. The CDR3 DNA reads TGTGCCAGCAGCCCCCGGACAGGGGGCAATGAGCAGTTCTTC. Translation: CASSPRTGGNEQFF.

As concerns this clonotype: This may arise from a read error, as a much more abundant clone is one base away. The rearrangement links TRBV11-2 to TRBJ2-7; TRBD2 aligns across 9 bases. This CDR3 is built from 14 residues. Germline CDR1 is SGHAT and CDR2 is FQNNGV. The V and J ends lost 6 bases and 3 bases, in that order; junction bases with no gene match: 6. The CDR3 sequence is CASRLLAGFYEQYF. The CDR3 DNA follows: TGTGCCAGCAGACTCCTAGCGGGATTCTACGAGCAGTACTTC. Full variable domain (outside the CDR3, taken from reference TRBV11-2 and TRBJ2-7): EAGVAQSPRYKIIEKRQSVAFWCNPISGHATLYWYQQILGQGPKLLIQFQNNGVVDDSQLPKDRFSAERLKGVDSTLKIQPAKLEDSAVYLCASRLLAGFYEQYFGPGTRLTVT.

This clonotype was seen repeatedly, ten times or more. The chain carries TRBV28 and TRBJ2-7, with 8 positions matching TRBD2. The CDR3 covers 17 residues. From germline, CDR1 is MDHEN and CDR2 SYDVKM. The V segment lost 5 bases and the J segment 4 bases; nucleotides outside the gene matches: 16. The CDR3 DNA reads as TGTGCCAGCAGTCTCTTCGGTAGCGGGATCGGGGATTACGAGCAGTACTTC. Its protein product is CASSLFGSGIGDYEQYF.

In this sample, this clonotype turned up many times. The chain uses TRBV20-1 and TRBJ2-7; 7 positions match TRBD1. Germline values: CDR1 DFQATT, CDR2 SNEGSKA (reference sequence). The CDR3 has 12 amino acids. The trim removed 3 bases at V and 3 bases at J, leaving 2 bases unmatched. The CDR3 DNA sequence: TGCAGTGCTAGCGGACAGGTCTACGAGCAGTACTTC. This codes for CSASGQVYEQYF.

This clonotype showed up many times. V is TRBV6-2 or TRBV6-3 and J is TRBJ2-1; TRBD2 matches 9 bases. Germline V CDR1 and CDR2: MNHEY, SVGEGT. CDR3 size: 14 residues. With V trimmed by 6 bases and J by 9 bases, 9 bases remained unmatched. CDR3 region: CASRNSGTSREQFF. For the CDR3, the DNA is TGTGCCAGCAGGAACTCCGGGACTAGCCGTGAGCAGTTCTTC.

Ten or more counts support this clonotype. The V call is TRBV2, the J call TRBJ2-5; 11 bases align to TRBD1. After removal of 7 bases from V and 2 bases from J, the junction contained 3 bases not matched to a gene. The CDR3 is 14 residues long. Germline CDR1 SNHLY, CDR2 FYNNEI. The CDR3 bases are TGTGCCAGCACCGGGGACAGGGGGCAAGAGACCCAGTACTTC. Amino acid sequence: CASTGDRGQETQYF.

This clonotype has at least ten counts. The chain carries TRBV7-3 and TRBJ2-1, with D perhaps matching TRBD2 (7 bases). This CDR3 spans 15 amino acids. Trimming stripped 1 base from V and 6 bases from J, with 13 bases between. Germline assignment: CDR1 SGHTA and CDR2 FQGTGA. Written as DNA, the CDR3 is TGTGCCAGCAGCTTAAGGAGGGGGGGGCCCAATGAGCAGTTCTTC. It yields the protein CASSLRRGGPNEQFF.

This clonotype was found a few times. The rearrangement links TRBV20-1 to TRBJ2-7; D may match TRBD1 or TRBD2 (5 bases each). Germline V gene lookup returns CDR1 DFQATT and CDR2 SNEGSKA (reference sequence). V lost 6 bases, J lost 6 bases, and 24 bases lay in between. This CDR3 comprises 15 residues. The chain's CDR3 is CSAPPGQTPRGEQYF. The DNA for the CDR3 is TGCAGTGCCCCCCCGGGGCAGACCCCTCGAGGCGAGCAGTACTTC.

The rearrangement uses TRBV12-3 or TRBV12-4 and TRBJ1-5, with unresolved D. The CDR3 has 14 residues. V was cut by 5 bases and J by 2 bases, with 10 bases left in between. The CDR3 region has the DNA TGTGCCAGCAGTCACCCCCGGGGCAATCAGCCCCAGCATTTT. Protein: CASSHPRGNQPQHF.

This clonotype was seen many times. The CDR3 loop is CASSFGLAGSQSSYNEQFF. The CDR3 DNA reads as TGCGCCAGCAGCTTTGGACTAGCGGGATCCCAGAGCTCCTACAATGAGCAGTTCTTC. The rearrangement uses TRBV5-1 and TRBJ2-1; 12 nucleotides agree with TRBD2. The CDR3 contains 19 residues. Per germline, CDR1 SGHRS and CDR2 YFSETQ. V dropped 2 bases and J dropped 0; count of bases not matched to a gene: 9. The whole variable domain, remainder taken from reference TRBV5-1 and TRBJ2-1, is KAGVTQTPRYLIKTRGQQVTLSCSPISGHRSVSWYQQTPGQGLQFLFEYFSETQRNKGNFPGRFSGRQFSNSRSEMNVSTLELGDSALYLCASSFGLAGSQSSYNEQFFGPGTRLTVL.

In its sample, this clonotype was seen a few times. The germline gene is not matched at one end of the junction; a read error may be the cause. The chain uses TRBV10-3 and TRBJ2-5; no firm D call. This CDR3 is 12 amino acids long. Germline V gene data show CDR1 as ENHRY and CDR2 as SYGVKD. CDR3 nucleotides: TGTGCCATCAGTGAGACGGAAGAGACCCGGTACTTC. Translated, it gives CAISETEETRYF.

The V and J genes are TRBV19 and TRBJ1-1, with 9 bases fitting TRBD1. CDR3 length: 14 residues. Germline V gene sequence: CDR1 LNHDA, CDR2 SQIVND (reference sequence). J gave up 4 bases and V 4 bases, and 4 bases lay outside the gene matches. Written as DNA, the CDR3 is TGTGCCAGTAGTAGAGGGACAGGGCGCACTGAAGCTTTCTTT. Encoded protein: CASSRGTGRTEAFF.

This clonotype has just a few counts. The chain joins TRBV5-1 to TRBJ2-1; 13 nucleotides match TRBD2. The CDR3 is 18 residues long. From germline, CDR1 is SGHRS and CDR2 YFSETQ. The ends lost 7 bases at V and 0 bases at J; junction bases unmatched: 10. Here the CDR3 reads CASSGLAGELSSYNEQFF. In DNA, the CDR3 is TGCGCCAGCTCAGGACTAGCGGGAGAGTTGAGCTCCTACAATGAGCAGTTCTTC.